One and the same sample provided the 30 T cell receptor beta chains below, sequenced in a study of cytomegalovirus exposure and HLA in healthy donors (dated by TCRdb to about 2017). The library was generated by the immunoSEQ multiplex PCR assay. For the multiplex PCR, a mixture combining 60 forward primers for TCR Vbeta segments and 13 reverse primers for TCR Jbeta segments was used. What TCRdb holds here is the immuneACCESS table cut down to in-frame rearrangements. Part of the clones is not present; checked against another copy, under half of the missing clones reflect an unresolved V gene, and the others are unexplained. The sample records about 110,000 clones, about 85% of which are singletons. The ten largest clones represent 0.24% of the sample. The sequenced sample was PBMCs. The receptors were sampled from a man aged 50 to 60 in good health and CMV-seronegative.

This sequence joins TRBV25-1 and TRBJ1-2; 7 bases line up with TRBD1. The germline CDR1 and CDR2 sequences are MGHDK and SYGVNS. This CDR3 region has 14 residues. V shed 3 bases and J 2 bases; nucleotides not matched to a gene: 3. The CDR3 loop reads CASSEAGQNYGYTF. CDR3 DNA: TGTGCCAGCAGTGAGGCGGGACAGAACTATGGCTACACCTTC.

This chain links TRBV15 with TRBJ2-5, with D possibly being TRBD1 (5 bases). CDR1 is LNHNV and CDR2 is YYDKDF in the germline V gene (reference sequence). V gave up 2 bases and J gave up 3 bases, with 19 bases separating them. This CDR3 contains 17 residues. CDR3 in amino acids: CATSRNQGSRAEETQYF. In nucleotides, the CDR3 is TGTGCCACCAGCAGAAATCAGGGATCTAGGGCGGAAGAGACCCAGTACTTC.

In the case of this clone: One end of the junction varies from germline; a read error may be responsible. Other DNA sequences of this sample code for an identical CDR3. The V call is TRBV9, the J call TRBJ1-4; 7 nucleotides agree with TRBD1. Germline lookup yields CDR1 SGDLS and CDR2 YYNGEE. This CDR3 spans 14 amino acids. The CDR3 nucleotides are TGCGCCAGCAGCGTCGGGACAGTGAATGAAAAACTGTTTTTT. Translated: CASSVGTVNEKLFF.

V gene TRBV29-1 combines with J gene TRBJ2-7, with 9 bases that match TRBD1. This CDR3 is 15 amino acids long. CDR1 and CDR2 from the germline V gene are SQVTM and ANQGSEA. Trimming took 0 bases from V and 2 from J; bases not matched to a gene: 5. The CDR3 region has the DNA TGCAGCGTTGAAGATCGGGACAGGGCCCCCTACGAGCAGTACTTC. Translating it yields CSVEDRDRAPYEQYF.

The J gene is TRBJ1-5, the V gene TRBV10-1; D gene ambiguous. In germline, CDR1 is WNHNN, CDR2 SYGVQD (reference sequence). V lost 5 bases to trimming and J lost 0 bases, with 11 bases between them. The CDR3 is made up of 15 amino acids. The CDR3 region has the DNA TGCGCCAGCAGTTTCCGGGGTTATAGCAATCAGCCCCAGCATTTT. As protein: CASSFRGYSNQPQHF.

The chain couples TRBV5-1 to TRBJ2-5; D may be TRBD2 (6 bases). There are 17 residues in the CDR3. Per the germline V gene, CDR1 is SGHRS and CDR2 is YFSETQ. V lost 3 bases, J lost 2 bases, and 20 bases lay in between. CDR3 in amino acids: CASSSGSGGARQETQYF. The CDR3 nucleotides are TGCGCCAGCAGCTCGGGTTCTGGCGGGGCCCGACAAGAGACCCAGTACTTC.

This chain joins TRBV19 and TRBJ1-2; D remains ambiguous. CDR1 and CDR2 (germline): LNHDA, SQIVND (reference sequence). V shed 4 bases and J shed 8 bases, with 20 bases lying between them. This CDR3 is 15 amino acids long. The CDR3 spells CASSKEDGEPAGYTF. CDR3 bases: TGTGCCAGTAGTAAGGAGGACGGGGAACCGGCGGGCTACACCTTC. The whole variable domain, filled in from reference TRBV19 and TRBJ1-2, reads DGGITQSPKYLFRKEGQNVTLSCEQNLNHDAMYWYRQDPGQGLRLIYYSQIVNDFQKGDIAEGYSVSREKKESFPLTVTSAQKNPTAFYLCASSKEDGEPAGYTFGSGTRLTVV.

This rearrangement joins TRBV6-6 to TRBJ1-5; TRBD1 aligns across 7 bases. The junction had 9 bases not matched to a gene; V was cut back by 6 bases and J by 7 bases. Germline values: CDR1 MNHNY, CDR2 SVGAGI (reference sequence). The CDR3 is 14 residues long. CDR3 amino acids: CASRNGQVGQPQHF. CDR3 coding DNA: TGTGCCAGCAGAAACGGACAGGTCGGCCAGCCCCAGCATTTT.

V usage is TRBV7-2 and J usage is TRBJ1-1, with D uncertain. Germline CDR1 reads SGHTA; CDR2 reads FQGNSA. With 2 bases removed from V and 0 bases from J, the gap between germline ends came to 13 bases. The CDR3 is made up of 16 amino acids. CDR3 in amino acids: CASSLMSTVLNTEAFF. CDR3 DNA sequence: TGTGCCAGCAGCTTAATGTCCACAGTCTTGAACACTGAAGCTTTCTTT.

The chain employs TRBV28 and TRBJ1-5; D remains ambiguous. This CDR3 contains 15 residues. CDR1 and CDR2 from the germline V gene are MDHEN and SYDVKM. The V gene lost 5 bases and the J gene lost 0 bases, with 11 bases spanning the gap. The CDR3 DNA is TGTGCCAGCAGTCCACGAATCGGTAGCAATCAGCCCCAGCATTTT. Translated, it gives CASSPRIGSNQPQHF. The full variable domain, rest sourced from reference TRBV28 and TRBJ1-5, is DVKVTQSSRYLVKRTGEKVFLECVQDMDHENMFWYRQDPGLGLRLIYFSYDVKMKEKGDIPEGYSVSREKKERFSLILESASTNQTSMYLCASSPRIGSNQPQHFGDGTRLSIL.

In its sample, this clone was seen a few times. V and J are TRBV2 and TRBJ2-1, with 12 bases that match TRBD2. V was clipped by 8 bases and J by 9 bases; unmatched bases: 5. The CDR3 extends over 13 amino acids. Germline lookup yields CDR1 SNHLY and CDR2 FYNNEI. CDR3: CASVGTSGSEQFF. Here the CDR3 DNA reads TGTGCCAGCGTGGGGACTAGCGGGTCTGAGCAGTTCTTC.

This rearrangement joins TRBV6-6 to TRBJ2-7; 9 bases match TRBD2. From germline, CDR1 is MNHNY and CDR2 SVGAGI (reference sequence). The V segment lost 2 bases and the J segment 1 base; nucleotides outside the gene matches: 3. The CDR3 runs 15 residues. CDR3 DNA sequence: TGTGCCAGCAGTTACAGTAGCGGGGGATCCTACGAGCAGTACTTC. As protein: CASSYSSGGSYEQYF.

The gene calls are TRBV28 and TRBJ2-6; the D gene is possibly TRBD2 (6 bases). This CDR3 contains 17 residues. The V and J ends lost 6 bases and 2 bases respectively, with 17 bases between them. The germline V gene encodes CDR1 MDHEN and CDR2 SYDVKM. Here the CDR3 DNA reads TGTGCCAGCAGCTACCGACTCGGGGGAACTGGGGCCAACGTCCTGACTTTC. Its translation is CASSYRLGGTGANVLTF.

The CDR3 DNA reads TGTGCCAGCAGTTCCCGACTAGCGGGAGCGGGGGGGCAAGAGACCCAGTACTTC. Protein: CASSSRLAGAGGQETQYF. The chain has TRBV28 and TRBJ2-5; 12 bases line up with TRBD2. Germline CDR1 MDHEN, CDR2 SYDVKM. The CDR3 has 18 residues. J was trimmed by 2 bases and V by 4 bases; bases with no gene match: 11. Full variable domain (remainder filled in from reference TRBV28 and TRBJ2-5): DVKVTQSSRYLVKRTGEKVFLECVQDMDHENMFWYRQDPGLGLRLIYFSYDVKMKEKGDIPEGYSVSREKKERFSLILESASTNQTSMYLCASSSRLAGAGGQETQYFGPGTRLLVL.

The CDR3 loop is CASSLGVIGGDYTDTQYF. The CDR3 DNA reads TGCGCCAGCAGCCTGGGCGTGATCGGGGGGGACTACACAGATACGCAGTATTTT. The chain has TRBV5-1 and TRBJ2-3, with 8 bases lining up with TRBD2. Germline trimming cut 4 bases from V and 2 bases from J; bases unmatched to any gene: 15. The germline V gene encodes CDR1 SGHRS and CDR2 YFSETQ. CDR3 length: 18 residues. Variable domain in full (rest from reference TRBV5-1 and TRBJ2-3): KAGVTQTPRYLIKTRGQQVTLSCSPISGHRSVSWYQQTPGQGLQFLFEYFSETQRNKGNFPGRFSGRQFSNSRSEMNVSTLELGDSALYLCASSLGVIGGDYTDTQYFGPGTRLTVL.

The rearrangement uses TRBV7-2 and TRBJ2-6; D ambiguous. Trimming stripped 3 bases from V and 0 bases from J, with 3 bases between. Germline CDR1 SGHTA, CDR2 FQGNSA. This CDR3 contains 14 residues. The CDR3 nucleotides read TGTGCCAGCAGCTTTAGCTCTGGGGCCAACGTCCTGACTTTC. It encodes CASSFSSGANVLTF.

About this clone: The same CDR3 can be traced to other DNA sequences in this sample. Here the CDR3 reads CASSYRGNQPQHF. The DNA for the CDR3 is TGTGCCAGCAGTTACAGGGGGAATCAGCCCCAGCATTTT. The J gene is TRBJ1-5, the V gene TRBV6-6; D is perhaps TRBD1 (6 bases). The CDR3 runs 13 residues. V gave up 2 bases and J gave up 4 bases, with 6 bases separating them. Germline CDR1 reads MNHNY; CDR2 reads SVGAGI (reference sequence).

The genes are TRBV19 and TRBJ1-5; D is ambiguous. Trimming pared 3 bases from V and 3 bases from J, leaving 15 bases between. CDR1 is LNHDA and CDR2 is SQIVND in the germline V gene (reference sequence). CDR3 length: 16 amino acids. The CDR3 loop is CASSINLGGSNQPQHF. DNA for the CDR3: TGTGCCAGTAGTATTAATTTGGGCGGGTCCAATCAGCCCCAGCATTTT.

This rearrangement joins TRBV27 to TRBJ2-1, with 9 bases lining up with TRBD1. V dropped 4 bases and J dropped 6; count of bases not matched to a gene: 10. The CDR3 runs 16 residues. Germline lookup yields CDR1 MNHEY and CDR2 SMNVEV (reference sequence). The CDR3 here is CASSSRTGEFGNEQFF. The CDR3 DNA follows: TGTGCCAGCAGTTCCCGGACAGGGGAATTTGGCAATGAGCAGTTCTTC.

The chain recombines TRBV10-3 with TRBJ1-5; 7 bases agree with TRBD1. The germline V gene has CDR1 ENHRY and CDR2 SYGVKD. The V segment lost 4 bases and the J segment 6 bases; nucleotides outside the gene matches: 3. This CDR3 spans 13 amino acids. This chain's CDR3 is CAISADRVQPQHF. CDR3 nucleotides: TGTGCCATCAGTGCCGACAGGGTTCAGCCCCAGCATTTT.

This clone was seen only a few times. The chain recombines TRBV11-2 with TRBJ2-7; 7 bases are a match to TRBD1. The CDR3 runs to 13 residues. After removal of 5 bases from V and 6 bases from J, the junction contained 7 bases not matched to a gene. In germline, CDR1 is SGHAT, CDR2 FQNNGV. The CDR3 coding sequence is TGTGCCAGCAGCATACAACAGGGGTCCGAGCAGTACTTC. Amino acids: CASSIQQGSEQYF.

The chain combines TRBV18 with TRBJ1-4; a possible D gene is TRBD1 (5 bases). V lost 6 bases and J lost 12, with 14 bases in between. CDR3 length equals 12 residues. Germline V gene sequence: CDR1 KGHSH, CDR2 LQKENI. DNA for the CDR3: TGTGCCAGCTCGCAGGCCGGGGGGGAACTGTTTTTT. Translation: CASSQAGGELFF.

This clone has more than one count but fewer than ten. This chain uses TRBV5-1 with TRBJ2-5, with D maybe TRBD2 (5 bases). There are 13 residues in the CDR3. CDR1 SGHRS and CDR2 YFSETQ come from the germline V gene. Deletions cut 4 bases from V and 4 bases from J, with 11 bases between. This chain's CDR3 is CASSRQEGETQYF. DNA of the CDR3: TGCGCCAGCAGCCGCCAAGAGGGAGAGACCCAGTACTTC. Looking up the rest from reference TRBV5-1 and TRBJ2-5 gives the full variable domain: KAGVTQTPRYLIKTRGQQVTLSCSPISGHRSVSWYQQTPGQGLQFLFEYFSETQRNKGNFPGRFSGRQFSNSRSEMNVSTLELGDSALYLCASSRQEGETQYFGPGTRLLVL.

The CDR3 coding sequence is TGTGCCAGCACCCCAGGACAGGGACGGGATTCACCCCTCCACTTT. Translated, it gives CASTPGQGRDSPLHF. The genes are TRBV2 and TRBJ1-6; the match to TRBD1 covers 8 bases. The CDR3 consists of 15 residues. From germline, CDR1 is SNHLY and CDR2 FYNNEI. The V gene end was trimmed by 7 bases and the J gene end by 8 bases; junction bases not matched to a gene: 10.

This chain links TRBV13 with TRBJ2-5, with 7 nucleotides matching TRBD1. After removal of 0 bases from V and 2 bases from J, the junction contained 0 bases not matched to a gene. CDR1 is PRHDT and CDR2 is FYEKMQ in the germline V gene (reference sequence). This CDR3 region has 14 residues. Here the CDR3 reads CASSLGDRQETQYF. In DNA form, the CDR3 reads TGTGCCAGCAGCTTAGGGGACAGGCAAGAGACCCAGTACTTC. Complete variable domain (other parts from reference TRBV13 and TRBJ2-5): AAGVIQSPRHLIKEKRETATLKCYPIPRHDTVYWYQQGPGQDPQFLISFYEKMQSDKGSIPDRFSAQQFSDYHSELNMSSLELGDSALYFCASSLGDRQETQYFGPGTRLLVL.

The V and J genes are TRBV19 and TRBJ1-4; no firm D call. With 5 bases removed from V and 2 bases from J, the gap between germline ends came to 15 bases. The CDR3 sequence is 16 residues long. CDR1 is LNHDA and CDR2 is SQIVND in the germline V gene (reference sequence). The CDR3 region has the DNA TGTGCCAGTAGTGCCAACCCCAGGCCTACTAATGAAAAACTGTTTTTT. Amino acids: CASSANPRPTNEKLFF.

About this clone itself: One junction end disagrees with the germline gene, perhaps due to a read error. The chain employs TRBV27 and TRBJ1-2; 8 nucleotides agree with TRBD1. The CDR3 sequence is 15 residues long. CDR1 is MNHEY, CDR2 SMNVEV, per germline (reference sequence). CDR3 DNA: TGTGCCAGCAGCAATCCGGGACAGGCTAACTATGGCTACCCCTTC. Translation: CASSNPGQANYGYPF.

CDR3 loop: CSVEPGQGTYNEQFF. The CDR3 DNA sequence: TGCAGCGTTGAGCCGGGACAGGGAACCTACAATGAGCAGTTCTTC. The J gene is TRBJ2-1, the V gene TRBV29-1; TRBD1 agrees at 9 bases. Germline loops: CDR1 SQVTM, CDR2 ANQGSEA. The V segment lost 3 bases and the J segment 2 bases; nucleotides outside the gene matches: 5. This CDR3 is built from 15 residues.

V usage is TRBV5-8 and J usage is TRBJ2-1; no definite D call. Germline assignment: CDR1 SGHTS and CDR2 YDEGEE. V lost 0 bases to trimming and J lost 3 bases, with 10 bases between them. CDR3 length equals 15 residues. The CDR3 bases are TGTGCCAGCAGCTTGGAGAGGTCAGACTACAATGAGCAGTTCTTC. Its translation is CASSLERSDYNEQFF.

This clone was seen only once. The CDR3 nucleotides are TGTGCCATCAGTGAGTCGATTCTGATAGACTACGAGCAGTACTTC. Protein sequence: CAISESILIDYEQYF. V and J are TRBV10-3 and TRBJ2-7; no clear D gene. This CDR3 comprises 15 residues. V shed 0 bases and J shed 3 bases, with 12 bases lying between them. Germline assignment: CDR1 ENHRY and CDR2 SYGVKD.